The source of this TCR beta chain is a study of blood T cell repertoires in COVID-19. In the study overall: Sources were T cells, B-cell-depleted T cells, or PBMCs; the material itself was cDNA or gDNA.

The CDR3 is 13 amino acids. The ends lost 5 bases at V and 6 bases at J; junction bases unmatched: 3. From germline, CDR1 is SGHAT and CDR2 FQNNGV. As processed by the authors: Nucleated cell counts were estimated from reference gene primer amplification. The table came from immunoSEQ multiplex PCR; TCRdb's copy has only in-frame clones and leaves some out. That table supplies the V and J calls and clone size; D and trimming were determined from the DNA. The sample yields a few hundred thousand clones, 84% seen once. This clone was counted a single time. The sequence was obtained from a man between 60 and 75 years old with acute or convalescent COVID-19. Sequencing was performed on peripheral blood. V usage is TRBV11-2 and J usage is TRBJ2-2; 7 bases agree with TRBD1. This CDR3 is CASSRDRAGELFF. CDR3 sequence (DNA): TGTGCCAGCAGCCGCGACAGGGCCGGGGAGCTGTTTTTT.